Below are 25 T cell receptor beta chains sequenced from a single sample in a study of blood T cell repertoires in COVID-19. Generated by immunoSEQ multiplex PCR, the TCRdb table keeps only in-frame clones and is missing some. The repertoire includes approximately 96,000 clones, approximately 90% of them detected once, and 4% to 5% sits in the top ten. Material for sequencing was peripheral blood. Receptor source: a human donor with COVID-19, enrolled during active disease. The donor label of this sample is uncertain.

This clone was counted between two and nine times. V usage is TRBV19 and J usage is TRBJ1-5, with D unresolved. The CDR3 consists of 16 residues. V gave up 9 bases and J gave up 0 bases, with 18 bases separating them. CDR1 is LNHDA and CDR2 is SQIVND in the germline V gene (reference sequence). CDR3 amino acids: CASATGERYSNQPQHF. The CDR3 bases are TGTGCCAGCGCGACCGGGGAACGATATAGCAATCAGCCCCAGCATTTT. The variable domain in full, with the rest retrieved from reference TRBV19 and TRBJ1-5, is DGGITQSPKYLFRKEGQNVTLSCEQNLNHDAMYWYRQDPGQGLRLIYYSQIVNDFQKGDIAEGYSVSREKKESFPLTVTSAQKNPTAFYLCASATGERYSNQPQHFGDGTRLSIL.

V and J are TRBV10-3 and TRBJ1-1; D is uncertain. The CDR3 contains 12 residues. Germline CDR1 ENHRY, CDR2 SYGVKD. Trimming left V 4 bases short and J 2 bases short, with 5 bases between. CDR3 nucleotide sequence: TGTGCCATCAGTGGAACTAACACTGAAGCTTTCTTT. It codes for CAISGTNTEAFF.

The chain recombines TRBV6-5 with TRBJ1-2; 7 bases align to TRBD1. V shed 4 bases and J 5 bases; nucleotides not matched to a gene: 7. The CDR3 extends over 14 amino acids. The germline V gene encodes CDR1 MNHEY and CDR2 SVGAGI. This chain's CDR3 is CASSFSGTAYGYTF. As DNA, the CDR3 is TGTGCCAGCAGTTTCTCCGGGACAGCATATGGCTACACCTTC.

V usage is TRBV7-9 and J usage is TRBJ2-1; unclear D gene. Germline V gene data show CDR1 as SEHNR and CDR2 as FQNEAQ (reference sequence). The CDR3 contains 14 residues. V dropped 0 bases and J dropped 5 bases, with 8 bases sitting between them. This CDR3 is CASSLASRNNEQFF. The CDR3 nucleotides read TGTGCCAGCAGCTTAGCCTCTAGGAACAATGAGCAGTTCTTC.

This chain links TRBV4-1 with TRBJ1-2; D is uncertain. CDR1 MGHRA and CDR2 YSYEKL come from the germline V gene. V lost 4 bases to trimming and J lost 4 bases, with 13 bases between them. There are 14 residues in the CDR3. The CDR3 here is CASSPEASSYGYTF. The CDR3 DNA follows: TGCGCCAGCAGCCCCGAGGCCTCTAGCTATGGCTACACCTTC.

The V gene is TRBV2, the J gene TRBJ1-3; tentatively, D is TRBD1 (6 bases). V gave up 4 bases and J gave up 0 bases, with 7 bases separating them. There are 14 residues in the CDR3. The germline V gene encodes CDR1 SNHLY and CDR2 FYNNEI. The CDR3, as DNA: TGTGCCAGCAGTGGGACAGACTCTGGAAACACCATATATTTT. Translated: CASSGTDSGNTIYF.

This clone showed up just a few times. The V gene is TRBV5-4, the J gene TRBJ1-1; D gene ambiguous. Trimming cost V 4 bases and J 0 bases, with 7 bases left between them. This CDR3 is built from 13 residues. Germline V gene lookup returns CDR1 SGHNT and CDR2 YYREEE (reference sequence). CDR3 residues: CASSPEMNTEAFF. Here the CDR3 DNA reads TGTGCCAGCAGCCCCGAGATGAACACTGAAGCTTTCTTT.

The V and J genes are TRBV27 and TRBJ1-6; D is unclear. The V gene's germline CDR1 is MNHEY and CDR2 SMNVEV (reference sequence). V gave up 3 bases and J gave up 10 bases, with 7 bases separating them. This CDR3 has 12 residues. DNA of the CDR3: TGTGCCAGCAGTTTTCCCCGGTCACCCCTCCACTTT. Translating it yields CASSFPRSPLHF.

The J gene is TRBJ1-3, the V gene TRBV6-5; 8 bases line up with TRBD1. CDR3 length: 14 residues. Germline CDR1 is MNHEY and CDR2 is SVGAGI. With 7 bases clipped from V and 6 bases from J, the junction kept 8 bases outside the gene matches. CDR3 sequence reads: CASTPGQGVNTIYF. The DNA for the CDR3 is TGTGCCAGCACGCCAGGACAGGGTGTAAACACCATATATTTT.

J is TRBJ2-1 and V is TRBV28, with 7 positions matching TRBD2. Germline V lookup: CDR1 MDHEN, CDR2 SYDVKM. With 9 bases clipped from V and 9 bases from J, the junction kept 17 bases outside the gene matches. This CDR3 contains 15 residues. The CDR3 reads CASQDLAALDIEQFF. DNA for the CDR3: TGTGCCAGTCAGGACCTAGCGGCACTCGACATTGAGCAGTTCTTC.

The CDR3 loop is CASSTEGTYSYEQYF. The DNA for the CDR3 is TGTGCCAGCAGCACCGAGGGTACATACTCCTACGAGCAGTACTTC. V gene TRBV5-5 combines with J gene TRBJ2-7; TRBD2 is a possible D gene (5 bases). The CDR3 totals 15 residues. Trimming pared 4 bases from V and 0 bases from J, leaving 14 bases between. The germline CDR1 and CDR2 sequences are SGHKS and YYEKEE (reference sequence).

The CDR3 loop is CASRNREYYNEQFF. CDR3 sequence (DNA): TGTGCCAGTAGGAACAGGGAATACTACAATGAGCAGTTCTTC. The chain carries TRBV19 and TRBJ2-1; possibly TRBD1 for D (6 bases). CDR1 and CDR2 (germline): LNHDA, SQIVND (reference sequence). V was clipped by 6 bases and J by 3 bases, with 12 bases between them. The CDR3 contains 14 residues.

V and J are TRBV5-1 and TRBJ2-2; 9 bases align to TRBD1. V lost 7 bases, J lost 4 bases, and 5 bases stayed unmatched. The length of the CDR3 is 14 residues. CDR1 and CDR2 from the germline V gene are SGHRS and YFSETQ. CDR3 in DNA: TGCGCCAGCTTGGACAGGGGTGGCACCGGGGAGCTGTTTTTT. Amino acids: CASLDRGGTGELFF. Using reference TRBV5-1 and TRBJ2-2 for the parts outside the CDR3, the full variable domain is KAGVTQTPRYLIKTRGQQVTLSCSPISGHRSVSWYQQTPGQGLQFLFEYFSETQRNKGNFPGRFSGRQFSNSRSEMNVSTLELGDSALYLCASLDRGGTGELFFGEGSRLTVL.

This rearrangement joins TRBV7-3 to TRBJ2-3, with 8 bases matching TRBD1. Germline values: CDR1 SGHTA, CDR2 FQGTGA. With 5 bases clipped from V and 2 bases from J, the junction kept 6 bases outside the gene matches. This CDR3 has 15 residues. The CDR3 DNA is TGTGCCAGCAGCCCGTACAGGGGGGACACAGATACGCAGTATTTT. This gives the protein CASSPYRGDTDTQYF.

The chain is built from TRBV11-2 and TRBJ2-1; 7 bases line up with TRBD1. This CDR3 contains 14 residues. Trimming at V came to 4 bases and at J to 6 bases, leaving 6 bases not matched to a gene. Germline V gene lookup returns CDR1 SGHAT and CDR2 FQNNGV. CDR3 sequence: CASSSRDSTNEQFF. The CDR3 bases are TGTGCCAGCAGCTCCCGGGACAGCACCAATGAGCAGTTCTTC. The entire variable domain, with the rest obtained from reference TRBV11-2 and TRBJ2-1, is as follows: EAGVAQSPRYKIIEKRQSVAFWCNPISGHATLYWYQQILGQGPKLLIQFQNNGVVDDSQLPKDRFSAERLKGVDSTLKIQPAKLEDSAVYLCASSSRDSTNEQFFGPGTRLTVL.

V is TRBV3-1 (or the pseudogene TRBV3-2) and J is TRBJ2-7; TRBD2 matches 10 bases. The length of the CDR3 is 15 residues. The trim removed 5 bases at V and 5 bases at J, leaving 9 bases unmatched. Germline CDR1 is LGHDT and CDR2 is YNNKEL (reference sequence). The CDR3 loop is CASSTYSGRKDEQYF. The CDR3 coding sequence is TGTGCCAGCAGCACATATAGCGGGAGGAAGGACGAGCAGTACTTC.

The rearrangement uses TRBV12-3 or TRBV12-4 and TRBJ1-1, with no clear D. Trimming took off 8 bases at V and 6 bases at J, with 10 bases between the two ends. CDR3 length equals 11 residues. CDR3 in DNA: TGTGCCAGCGGGAGTCGTCCTGAAGCTTTCTTT. As protein: CASGSRPEAFF.

This clone showed up just a few times. At one of its ends the junction is not consistent with the germline gene, which may arise from a read error. Other nucleotide sequences in the sample specify the same CDR3. The CDR3 spells CASSYSPPSGIYNEQFF. As DNA, the CDR3 is TGTGCCAGCAGCTACTCCCCCCCTAGCGGGATATACAATGAGCAGTTCTTC. The chain couples TRBV6-2 or TRBV6-3 to TRBJ2-1; TRBD2 matches 9 bases. Per germline, CDR1 MNHEY and CDR2 SVGEGT. The CDR3 is 17 residues long.

This chain links TRBV5-1 with TRBJ1-1, with 8 bases matching TRBD1. J was trimmed by 3 bases and V by 4 bases; bases with no gene match: 5. The germline V gene has CDR1 SGHRS and CDR2 YFSETQ. The CDR3 contains 14 residues. CDR3 in amino acids: CASSRRGPDTEAFF. DNA of the CDR3: TGCGCCAGCAGCCGCAGGGGGCCGGACACTGAAGCTTTCTTT.

The chain combines TRBV5-6 with TRBJ2-5, with D maybe TRBD1 (7 bases). CDR1 SGHDT and CDR2 YYEEEE come from the germline V gene. The CDR3 loop spans 14 amino acids. Trimming removed 1 base from V and 9 bases from J, with 16 bases in between. The CDR3 nucleotides are TGTGCCAGCAGCTTGAGCAGGGGGGCCCCGCCCCAGTACTTC. Protein: CASSLSRGAPPQYF.

The V gene is TRBV18, the J gene TRBJ1-2; perhaps TRBD1 as D (6 bases). The CDR3 spans 13 residues. V lost 2 bases, J lost 4 bases, and 8 bases lay in between. In germline, CDR1 is KGHSH, CDR2 LQKENI. CDR3 protein: CASSPAGAYGYTF. The DNA of the CDR3 is TGTGCCAGCTCACCAGCGGGGGCCTATGGCTACACCTTC.

This chain links TRBV5-1 with TRBJ1-1; possibly TRBD1 for D (6 bases). CDR1 SGHRS and CDR2 YFSETQ come from the germline V gene. Trimming pared 4 bases from V and 6 bases from J, leaving 16 bases between. The CDR3 runs 14 residues. The chain's CDR3 is CASSQAGHGAEAFF. The CDR3 nucleotides read TGCGCCAGCAGCCAAGCGGGACATGGGGCTGAAGCTTTCTTT.

This clone was detected once. The J gene is TRBJ1-2, the V gene TRBV5-6; a weak D match, TRBD1 (5 bases). CDR1 is SGHDT, CDR2 YYEEEE, per germline. V was clipped by 2 bases and J by 4 bases, with 12 bases between them. The CDR3 is 14 amino acids. The DNA for the CDR3 is TGTGCCAGCAGCTTTGCGGTACAGGCCTATGGCTACACCTTC. Translated, it gives CASSFAVQAYGYTF.

The V and J genes are TRBV4-1 and TRBJ1-2; D gene ambiguous. CDR1 MGHRA and CDR2 YSYEKL come from the germline V gene. The V gene lost 4 bases and the J gene lost 2 bases, with 11 bases spanning the gap. The CDR3 runs 14 residues. DNA of the CDR3: TGCGCCAGCAGCCCAGACACTCTAAACTATGGCTACACCTTC. This translates into CASSPDTLNYGYTF.

The CDR3 here is CASSPTGLWAQYF. The CDR3 DNA is TGTGCCAGTAGCCCGACAGGTCTCTGGGCCCAGTACTTC. The chain links TRBV19 to TRBJ2-5, with D perhaps matching TRBD1 (6 bases). Deletions cut 6 bases from V and 9 bases from J, with 17 bases between. Germline loops: CDR1 LNHDA, CDR2 SQIVND (reference sequence). The CDR3 covers 13 residues.